These T cell receptor beta chains were read from a single sample in a study of tumor-infiltrating lymphocytes in primary liver carcinoma. TCRdb used MiXCR to reprocess the multiplex PCR reads, holding one entry per CDR3 protein. The repertoire consists of 320,000 or so distinct CDR3 sequences, with less than 75% occurring once and the leading ten covering roughly 9%. Sequencing used peripheral blood. All receptors come from a man aged 40-50 years with primary liver carcinoma and hepatitis B virus infection. CDR3s include the opening cysteine and the closing phenylalanine or tryptophan. The D gene is left open where the match is weak. Clone sizes are given selectively: once, few, many, or a class where the clone is expanded.

abundance,v_gene,d_gene,j_gene,CDR3nt,CDR3aa
.,TRBV24-1,.,TRBJ1-2,TGTGCCACCAGTGAGTCGAAGCAGGGCTACACCTTC,CATSESKQGYTF
.,TRBV12-3/TRBV12-4,TRBD2,TRBJ2-1,TGTGCCAGCACCCCTACCGGGACTAGCGGTTCCTACAATGGGCAGTTCTTC,CASTPTGTSGSYNGQFF
.,TRBV5-1,TRBD2,TRBJ2-1,TGTGCCAGCAGCCGGACTAGCGGTTCCTACAATGAGCAGTGCTTC,CASSRTSGSYNEQCF
.,TRBV5-5,TRBD2,TRBJ2-1,TGTGTCAGCAGCACCGGGACTAACTCCTACAATGAGCAGTTCTTC,CVSSTGTNSYNEQFF
.,TRBV4-3,.,TRBJ2-6,TGCGCCAGCAGCCGAGATTGGCTGGTTGGGGCCAACGTCCTGACTTTC,CASSRDWLVGANVLTF
.,TRBV6-5,.,TRBJ1-1,TGTGCCAGCGTGGGGACAACGAACACTGAAGCTTTCTTT,CASVGTTNTEAFF
few,TRBV5-4,TRBD2,TRBJ2-3,TGTGCCAGCAGTTCGGTGGGAGGGTTGAGCACAGATACGCAGTATTTT,CASSSVGGLSTDTQYF
.,TRBV11-3,.,TRBJ2-1,TGTTCCAGTAGCCCCGGAGGCAGGGGAAGTTACAATGAGCAGTTCTTC,CSSSPGGRGSYNEQFF
many,TRBV6-6,.,TRBJ2-6,TGTGCCAGCAGTTACCAGGTTCCCTCTGGGGCCAACGTCCTGACTTTC,CASSYQVPSGANVLTF
.,TRBV11-2,TRBD2,TRBJ2-3,TGTGCCAGCAGCTTAGAAGGCGTGCGGGAGGCCACAGATACGCAGTATTTT,CASSLEGVREATDTQYF
.,TRBV29-1,TRBD1,TRBJ1-1,TGCAGCGCCCGGACAGGGTCGAACACTGAAGCTTTCTTT,CSARTGSNTEAFF
.,TRBV5-1,TRBD2,TRBJ2-5,TGCGCCAGCAGCCTTCTCAGCGGGGGGCAAGAGACCCAGTGCTTC,CASSLLSGGQETQCF
.,TRBV5-1,.,TRBJ2-7,TGCGCCAGCAGCACCGCACCAGAGGAGCAGTACTTC,CASSTAPEEQYF
few,TRBV25-1,.,TRBJ2-2,TGTGCCAGCAGGAAAATCGCCGGGGAGCTGTTTTTT,CASRKIAGELFF
.,TRBV12-3/TRBV12-4,TRBD2,TRBJ2-2,TGTGCCAGCAGTCACGCGAGAGAAAAGGGGAGCGGGAGGACGAACACCGGGGAGCTGTTTTTT,CASSHAREKGSGRTNTGELFF
.,TRBV11-1,.,TRBJ1-2,TGTGCCAGCAGCCTGGTCCATAACTATGACTACACATTC,CASSLVHNYDYTF
.,TRBV7-9,TRBD2,TRBJ2-1,TGTGCCAGCAGCTTTACCGGCGGGAGTCGTAATGAGCAGTTCTTC,CASSFTGGSRNEQFF
.,TRBV11-2,TRBD1,TRBJ2-5,TGTGCTAGCAGCTTACAGGGGGCTTGGGAGACCCAGTACTTC,CASSLQGAWETQYF
many,TRBV5-6,.,TRBJ1-6,TGTGCCAGCAGCTTGCCATCAGGAAATTCACCCCTCCACTTT,CASSLPSGNSPLHF
.,TRBV5-1,.,TRBJ2-3,TGCGCCAGCAGCTTGGCCGGGGGTGACACAGATACGCAGTATTTT,CASSLAGGDTDTQYF
few,TRBV30,.,TRBJ2-1,TGTGCCGGAACTAGCTCCTACAATGAGCAGTTCTTC,CAGTSSYNEQFF
.,TRBV2,.,TRBJ1-5,TGTGCCAGCAGGGACAGCTATAGCAATCAGTCTCAGCATTTT,CASRDSYSNQSQHF
.,TRBV7-8,.,TRBJ2-6,TGTGCCAGCAGCTTATGGTCTGGGGCCAACGTCCTGACTTTC,CASSLWSGANVLTF
few,TRBV29-1,TRBD1,TRBJ2-7,TGCAGCGTAACCTGGGACAGGGGTTACGAGCAGTACTTC,CSVTWDRGYEQYF
.,TRBV2,.,TRBJ2-6,TGTGCCAGCAGTGATTACTGGGCCAACGTCCTGACTTTC,CASSDYWANVLTF
.,TRBV18,TRBD2,TRBJ2-3,TGTGCCAGCTCACCACCTAGCGGGAGATCAGATACGCAGTATTTT,CASSPPSGRSDTQYF
few,TRBV11-2,.,TRBJ2-7,TGTGCCAGCAGCAGCGCTCGGGACTCCCACTACGAGCAGTACTTC,CASSSARDSHYEQYF
.,TRBV5-1,.,TRBJ2-7,TGCGCCAGCAGTAGGGCAGGGACGAGCTACGAGCAGTACTTC,CASSRAGTSYEQYF
.,TRBV11-3,TRBD1,TRBJ2-2,TGTGCTAGGAGTCGGGACAGGATGAACACCGGGGAGCTGTTTTTT,CARSRDRMNTGELFF
.,TRBV19,.,TRBJ2-5,TGTGCCACCCGGATCGGCGGAACCCAAGAGACCCAGTACTTC,CATRIGGTQETQYF
.,TRBV5-5,.,TRBJ2-7,TGTGAGAGCCCCTCTAGCTCCTACGAGCTGTACTTC,CESPSSSYELYF
many,TRBV4-3,.,TRBJ2-7,TGCGCCAGCAGCCCGAAGACAGGTACCTACGAGCAGTACTTC,CASSPKTGTYEQYF
.,TRBV7-9,.,TRBJ2-1,TGCGCCAGCAGCTTAGCGTTCCGAGGGGGTCCCTACAATGAGCAGTTCTTC,CASSLAFRGGPYNEQFF
once,TRBV12-3/TRBV12-4,.,TRBJ2-1,TGTGTCAGCAGTGGGGACGGATCCAATGGGCAGTTCTTC,CVSSGDGSNGQFF
many,TRBV13,TRBD1,TRBJ2-7,TGTGCCAGCAGCTATGGGGACAGGGCCTACGAGCAGTACTTC,CASSYGDRAYEQYF
.,TRBV4-2,TRBD2,TRBJ2-3,TGTGCCAGCAGCCAAGATAGCGGCCTCGGCGGGAGGGTAGATACGGAGTATTTT,CASSQDSGLGGRVDTEYF
.,TRBV7-9,.,TRBJ2-7,TGTGCCAGCAGCTTGGGGACCAGGGGTGCCTACGAGCAGTACTTC,CASSLGTRGAYEQYF
.,TRBV10-3,.,TRBJ2-5,TGTGCAACCAGTGTCTCCGGTAAAGAGACCCAGTACTTC,CATSVSGKETQYF
.,TRBV28,TRBD1,TRBJ1-2,TGTGCCAGCAGTCCCTTAAGAGACAGGGAGATGGATGGCTGCACCTTC,CASSPLRDREMDGCTF
.,TRBV10-2,.,TRBJ2-7,TGCGCCAGCATAGACATCTGGGGTCGACCCGGACAGTACTTC,CASIDIWGRPGQYF
few,TRBV30,.,TRBJ1-1,TGTGCCTGGAGTAGGGCGGCTGAAGCTTTCTTT,CAWSRAAEAFF
few,TRBV28,.,TRBJ2-7,TGTGCCAGCAGTTTGGCAGCCCTCTACGAGCAGTACTTC,CASSLAALYEQYF
many,TRBV6-6,.,TRBJ2-2,TGTGCCAGCAGTTACTCGGACCCATACACCGGGGAGCTGTTTTTT,CASSYSDPYTGELFF
many,TRBV7-8,TRBD1,TRBJ2-1,TGTGCCAGCAGCTTAGGGGGCAGGGGGAGCGATGAGCAGTTCTTC,CASSLGGRGSDEQFF
many,TRBV29-1,.,TRBJ2-3,TGCAGCGTTGAAAAAAAAGGGGTAGCGGCAGATACGCAGTATTTT,CSVEKKGVAADTQYF